Sequencing of this TCR beta chain was carried out in a study of cytomegalovirus exposure and HLA in healthy donors. As for this clone: Its cognate antigen is unknown.

Deletions cut 3 bases from V and 4 bases from J, with 6 bases between. Germline V CDR1 and CDR2: SQVTM, ANQGSEA. CDR3 length: 11 amino acids. Study results and caveats: Both high specificity and high sensitivity reportedly marked the classifier's diagnosis of cytomegalovirus status. Later analysis showed TCR association rates varying by HLA locus, highest for DRB1 and lowest for HLA-C.

No CMV serostatus was recorded for this donor. The PCR ran on 60 Vbeta and 13 Jbeta primers. Libraries were prepared by immunoSEQ multiplex PCR; TCRdb keeps only in-frame clonotypes and omits some of them. The sample gives 160,000 or so clones, approximately 72% of which show up once; roughly 2.5% is in the top ten. The chain employs TRBV29-1 and TRBJ1-2; D uncertain. Sequenced: PBMCs. This sequence originates from a human donor in good health. CDR3 sequence: CSVDSFYGYTF. Written as DNA, the CDR3 is TGCAGCGTTGATTCCTTCTATGGCTACACCTTC.